This passage covers 7 T cell receptor beta chains from one sample sequenced in a study of blood T cell repertoires in COVID-19. Clones were read by immunoSEQ multiplex PCR, and TCRdb kept only the in-frame ones, dropping some. The table lists about 300,000 clones, approximately 90% of them singletons, with under 8% in the top ten. Material for sequencing was peripheral blood. The receptors derive from a woman between 25 and 40 years old who had recovered from COVID-19.

The V call is TRBV5-5, the J call TRBJ1-2, with TRBD1 matching 7 bases. The V segment lost 2 bases and the J segment 10 bases; nucleotides outside the gene matches: 11. The CDR3 covers 14 residues. Per the germline V gene, CDR1 is SGHKS and CDR2 is YYEKEE (reference sequence). This CDR3 is CASSLGGAGTIYTF. The CDR3, as DNA: TGTGCCAGCAGCTTAGGGGGCGCCGGTACTATCTACACCTTC.

V and J are TRBV18 and TRBJ2-7, with a weak D call TRBD1 (6 bases). The CDR3 is 13 amino acids. Germline-derived CDR1 and CDR2 are KGHSH and LQKENI. The ends were cut back, 3 bases at V and 4 bases at J, with 10 bases in the middle. CDR3 residues: CASSPDRRYEQYF. The DNA for the CDR3 is TGTGCCAGCTCACCGGACAGAAGATACGAGCAGTACTTC.

The chain links TRBV4-3 to TRBJ1-6; tentative D call: TRBD1 (6 bases). The CDR3 runs to 17 residues. Trimming pared 5 bases from V and 5 bases from J, leaving 19 bases between. CDR1 LGHNA and CDR2 YSLEER come from the germline V gene. The CDR3 reads CASSYGFDRSHNSPLHF. In DNA, the CDR3 is TGCGCCAGCAGCTACGGGTTCGACAGGAGCCATAATTCACCCCTCCACTTT.

The genes are TRBV6-2 or TRBV6-3 and TRBJ2-3; 8 bases fit TRBD1. Unmatched junction bases numbered 16, after V lost 4 bases and J lost 1 base. CDR3 length: 19 amino acids. Germline V gene lookup returns CDR1 MNHEY and CDR2 SVGEGT. CDR3 in amino acids: CASSSHFDQGASGTDTQYF. The CDR3 DNA reads TGTGCCAGCAGTTCCCACTTTGACCAGGGGGCCTCTGGCACAGATACGCAGTATTTT.

This clone has ten or more counts. V gene TRBV7-9 combines with J gene TRBJ2-7, with D possibly matching TRBD1 (6 bases). This CDR3 region has 14 residues. Germline loops: CDR1 SEHNR, CDR2 FQNEAQ (reference sequence). V lost 1 base and J lost 2, with 9 bases in between. The CDR3 loop reads CASSLVGGPYEQYF. In DNA form, the CDR3 reads TGTGCCAGCAGCTTAGTTGGGGGCCCCTACGAGCAGTACTTC.

The V gene is TRBV24-1, the J gene TRBJ2-1; 16 bases match TRBD2. Germline CDR1 KGHDR, CDR2 SFDVKD. J was trimmed by 2 bases and V by 3 bases; bases with no gene match: 6. The CDR3 contains 19 residues. The CDR3 loop is CATSDQGLAGGRTYNEQFF. DNA of the CDR3: TGTGCCACCAGTGATCAGGGACTAGCGGGGGGGCGGACCTACAATGAGCAGTTCTTC.

The gene calls are TRBV2 and TRBJ1-4, with TRBD1 matching 10 bases. Germline CDR1 reads SNHLY; CDR2 reads FYNNEI. Germline trimming cut 7 bases from V and 4 bases from J; bases unmatched to any gene: 6. The CDR3 runs 15 residues. The CDR3 DNA reads as TGTGCCAGCAACCGGGACAGGGGAAATAATGAAAAACTGTTTTTT. It translates to CASNRDRGNNEKLFF. Drawing the rest from reference TRBV2 and TRBJ1-4, the complete variable domain is EPEVTQTPSHQVTQMGQEVILRCVPISNHLYFYWYRQILGQKVEFLVSFYNNEISEKSEIFDDQFSVERPDGSNFTLKIRSTKLEDSAMYFCASNRDRGNNEKLFFGSGTQLSVL.